This entry lists 7 T cell receptor beta chains sequenced from one sample in a study of T-cell reconstitution after alpha-beta-depleted transplantation in children. Using unique molecular identifiers, the investigators prepared the TCRbeta library. TCRdb re-called the PCR reads with MiXCR, one entry per CDR3 protein. In the table there are about 460,000 distinct CDR3 sequences, approximately 12% of which are singletons. The sample here was PBMCs from the stem cell graft donor, taken from the stem cell graft. The receptor source for this set is a human donor who donated a stem cell graft to a child with combined immunodeficiency.

This chain joins TRBV28 and TRBJ2-2; 9 bases are a match to TRBD1. Trimming cost V 6 bases and J 6 bases; bases outside gene matches: 8. The CDR3 length is 15 residues. CDR1 MDHEN and CDR2 SYDVKM come from the germline V gene. The chain's CDR3 is CASSRLGQGPGELFF. In nucleotides, the CDR3 is TGTGCCAGCAGCCGGCTGGGACAGGGTCCCGGGGAGCTGTTTTTT.

The gene calls are TRBV10-3 and TRBJ2-3; D not resolved. Per germline, CDR1 ENHRY and CDR2 SYGVKD. This CDR3 comprises 16 residues. With 0 bases removed from V and 2 bases from J, the gap between germline ends came to 12 bases. In DNA form, the CDR3 reads TGTGCCATCAGTGAGTCGCAAAATCTTATCACAGATACGCAGTATTTT. It yields the protein CAISESQNLITDTQYF.

In this sample, this clonotype turned up many times. The J gene is TRBJ2-1, the V gene TRBV27, with D uncertain. This CDR3 is built from 11 residues. Germline V gene sequence: CDR1 MNHEY, CDR2 SMNVEV (reference sequence). The V end was cut by 7 bases, the J end by 4 bases, with 5 bases between. The CDR3 region is CASIRYNEQFF. For the CDR3, the DNA is TGTGCCAGCATTAGGTACAATGAGCAGTTCTTC.

About this clonotype itself: As the CDR3 is not closed by the conserved phenylalanine or tryptophan, this likely results from a read error. J is TRBJ2-6 and V is TRBV7-2; no clear D gene. Between the trimmed V and J ends, which lost 1 base and 0 bases, there was a span of 4 bases. The CDR3 contains 15 residues. The germline CDR1 and CDR2 sequences are SGHTA and FQGNSA. This CDR3 reads CASSLVSSGANVLTS. In nucleotides, the CDR3 is TGTGCCAGCAGCTTAGTCAGCTCTGGGGCCAACGTCCTGACTTCC.

This clonotype turned up a few times. V gene TRBV20-1 combines with J gene TRBJ2-7, with D hard to call. V shed 5 bases and J shed 1 base, with 18 bases lying between them. Germline loops: CDR1 DFQATT, CDR2 SNEGSKA (reference sequence). This CDR3 is built from 15 residues. The CDR3 sequence: CSALDGNHLSYEQYF. DNA for the CDR3: TGCAGTGCTTTGGACGGTAACCACCTTTCCTACGAGCAGTACTTC.

The chain carries TRBV4-3 and TRBJ2-2, with 8 bases that match TRBD1. This CDR3 is built from 17 residues. V was clipped by 4 bases and J by 4 bases; unmatched bases: 11. Germline V gene sequence: CDR1 LGHNA, CDR2 YSLEER. CDR3 sequence: CASSPRRGQASTGELFF. For the CDR3, the DNA is TGCGCCAGCAGCCCCCGACGGGGACAGGCAAGCACCGGGGAGCTGTTTTTT.

This clonotype was picked up many times. V is TRBV7-2 and J is TRBJ1-1, with D possibly being TRBD1 (6 bases). The CDR3 covers 14 residues. Trimming pared 0 bases from V and 4 bases from J, leaving 9 bases between. CDR1 and CDR2 (germline): SGHTA, FQGNSA. CDR3 sequence (DNA): TGTGCCAGCAGCTTAGCCGGACAGAGCACTGAAGCTTTCTTT. Translating it yields CASSLAGQSTEAFF.